The clone carrying this TCR beta chain was observed a single time. As yet, its antigen is unknown. The sample belongs to a study of beta chain features in type 1 diabetes. Findings and limits, study-wide: In every one of the four CD4+ subsets, TCRB CDR3s were moderately but significantly shorter in Type 1 diabetes patients.

Sorted CD4+ subsets: naive, central memory, regulatory, stem cell-like memory (CD45RO/CCR7/CD25/CD127/CD95/CD27 panel). After removal of 2 bases from V and 6 bases from J, the junction contained 5 bases not matched to a gene. The CDR3 is made up of 14 amino acids. Germline-derived CDR1 and CDR2 are SGHAT and FQNNGV. Expressed TCRB transcripts got sequenced, as all isolated RNA was reverse transcribed. TCRdb's copy holds only in-frame clones and misses some; the assay was immunoSEQ multiplex PCR. The sample lists about 47,000 clones; roughly 48% were seen once. The TCR was taken from a man aged 25-45 years with type 1 diabetes. Sequencing was carried out using stem cell memory CD4+ T cells from blood. The V and J genes are TRBV11-2 and TRBJ1-1, with 8 bases that match TRBD1. In DNA form, the CDR3 reads TGTGCCAGCAGCTTATACAGGGGGGAGGCTGAAGCTTTCTTT. The encoded protein is CASSLYRGEAEAFF.